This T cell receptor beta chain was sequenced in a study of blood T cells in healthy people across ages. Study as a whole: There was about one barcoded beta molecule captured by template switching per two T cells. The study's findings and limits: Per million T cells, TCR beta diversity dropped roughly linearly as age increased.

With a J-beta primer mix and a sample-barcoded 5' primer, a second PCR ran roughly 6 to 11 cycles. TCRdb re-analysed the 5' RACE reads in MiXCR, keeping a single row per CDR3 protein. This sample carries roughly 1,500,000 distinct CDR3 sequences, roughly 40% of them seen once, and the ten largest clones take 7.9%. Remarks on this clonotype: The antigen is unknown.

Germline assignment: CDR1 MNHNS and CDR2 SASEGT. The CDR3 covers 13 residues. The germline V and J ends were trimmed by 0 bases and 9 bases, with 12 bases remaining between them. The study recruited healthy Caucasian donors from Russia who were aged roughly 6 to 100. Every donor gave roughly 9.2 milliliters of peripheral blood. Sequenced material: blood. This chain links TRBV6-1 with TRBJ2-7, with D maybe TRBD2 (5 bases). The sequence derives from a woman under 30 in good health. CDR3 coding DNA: TGTGCCAGCAGTGAAGCACTCTCCCGGGGGCAGTACTTC. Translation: CASSEALSRGQYF.